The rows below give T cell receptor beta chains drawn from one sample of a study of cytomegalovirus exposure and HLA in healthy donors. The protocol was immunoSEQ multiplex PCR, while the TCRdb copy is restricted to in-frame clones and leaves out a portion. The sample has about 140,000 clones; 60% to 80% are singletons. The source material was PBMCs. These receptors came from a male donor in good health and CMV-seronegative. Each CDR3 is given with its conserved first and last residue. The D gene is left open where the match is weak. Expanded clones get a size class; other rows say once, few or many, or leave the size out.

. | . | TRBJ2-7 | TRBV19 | TGTGCCAGTAGTATAGGGGCAGGGTCCTACGAGCAGTACTTC | CASSIGAGSYEQYF
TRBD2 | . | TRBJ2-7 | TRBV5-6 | TGTGCCAGCAGCATGGGGACTAGCGGAACCTACGAGCAGTACTTC | CASSMGTSGTYEQYF
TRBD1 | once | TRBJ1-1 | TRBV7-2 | TGTGCCAGCAGCCCGGACAGGATAGGAGCTTTCTTT | CASSPDRIGAFF
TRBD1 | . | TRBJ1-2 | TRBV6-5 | TGTGCCAGCAGTTACAGTTCGCAGGGGGACTATGGCTACACCTTC | CASSYSSQGDYGYTF
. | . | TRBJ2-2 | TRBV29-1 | TGCAGCGTTGATCTTACGGAGGGGCTAAACACCGGGGAGCTGTTTTTT | CSVDLTEGLNTGELFF
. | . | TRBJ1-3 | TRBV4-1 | TGCGCCAGCAGCCGACAGGAGAGCTCTGGAAACACCATATATTTT | CASSRQESSGNTIYF
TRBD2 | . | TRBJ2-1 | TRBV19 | TGTGCCAGTAGTTCGGAGCGGGAGCTCAATGAGCAGTTCTTC | CASSSERELNEQFF
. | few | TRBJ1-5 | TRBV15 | TGTGCCACCAGCAGAGATCCTAGTAGCAATCAGCCCCAGCATTTT | CATSRDPSSNQPQHF
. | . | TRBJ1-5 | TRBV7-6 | TGTGCCAGCAGCTTAGGACACAGTAATCAGCCCCAGCATTTT | CASSLGHSNQPQHF
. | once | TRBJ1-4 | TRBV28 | TGTGCCAGCAGTCCCGACAACCTTGGAGGTGAAAAACTGTTTTTT | CASSPDNLGGEKLFF
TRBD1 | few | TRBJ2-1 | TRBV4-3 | TGCGCCAGCAGCGTTAGCCCCGGACAGGGGGCCTACAATGAGCAGTTCTTC | CASSVSPGQGAYNEQFF
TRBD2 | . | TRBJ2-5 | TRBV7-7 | TGTGCTAGCAGCCTAGCGGGGAGAGAGACCCAGTACTTC | CASSLAGRETQYF
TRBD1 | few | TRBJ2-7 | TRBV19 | TGTGCCAGTAGTTTAATTGACAGGGGTTTGCACGAGCAGTACTTC | CASSLIDRGLHEQYF
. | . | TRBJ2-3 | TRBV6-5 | TGTGCCAGCAGTTACTCGATTCCGGGGAGCACAGATACGCAGTATTTT | CASSYSIPGSTDTQYF
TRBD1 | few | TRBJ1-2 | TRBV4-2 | TGTGCCAGCAGTACCAGGGGGACCTCCTATGGCTACACCTTC | CASSTRGTSYGYTF
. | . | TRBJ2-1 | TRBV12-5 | TGTGCTAGTGGTCACGGGAGAATTGAGAATGAGCAGTTCTTC | CASGHGRIENEQFF
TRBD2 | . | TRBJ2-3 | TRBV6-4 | TGTGCCAGCAGTGCGTCGGGACTAGCGGGGGGCACAGATACGCAGTATTTT | CASSASGLAGGTDTQYF
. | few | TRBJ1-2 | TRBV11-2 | TGTGCCAGCAGCTTTGGGAAAACAGGGCTCTATGGCTACACCTTC | CASSFGKTGLYGYTF
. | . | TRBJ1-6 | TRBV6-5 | TGTGCCAGCAGTTACTCAGGGAGACGTAATTCACCCCTCCACTTT | CASSYSGRRNSPLHF
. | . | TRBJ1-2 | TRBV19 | TGTGCCAGTAGTATACGAGGAGTTGAGGATGGCTACACCTTC | CASSIRGVEDGYTF
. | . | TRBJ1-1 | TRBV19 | TGTGCCAGTAGTGTGACAGGTTTGAACACTGAAGCTTTCTTT | CASSVTGLNTEAFF
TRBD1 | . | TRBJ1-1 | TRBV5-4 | TGTGCCAGCAGCTTGCCGGTAGGGGGCGAAGCTTTCTTT | CASSLPVGGEAFF
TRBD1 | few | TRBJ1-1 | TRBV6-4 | TGTGCCAGCAGTGACTCTCAGGGGGACACTGAAGCTTTCTTT | CASSDSQGDTEAFF
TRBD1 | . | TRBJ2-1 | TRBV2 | TGTGCCAGCACCAACACCCCCGGGACAGGTCACAATGAGCAGTTCTTC | CASTNTPGTGHNEQFF
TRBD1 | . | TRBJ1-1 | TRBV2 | TGTGCCAGCGGACAGGGATGGAACACTGAAGCTTTCTTT | CASGQGWNTEAFF
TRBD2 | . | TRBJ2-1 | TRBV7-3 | TGTGCCAGCAGCTTAATCCCCGGGACTAGCGGGAGATCCAATGAGCAGTTCTTC | CASSLIPGTSGRSNEQFF
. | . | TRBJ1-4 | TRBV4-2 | TGTGCCAGCAGCCAAGGTCGCGGCCGGAAAGTGCGGTCTAAGACACAGGGACCGAATGAAAAACTGTTTTTT | CASSQGRGRKVRSKTQGPNEKLFF
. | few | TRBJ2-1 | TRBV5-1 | TGCGCCAGCAGCTTACGCCCAGGGGATGAGCAGTTCTTC | CASSLRPGDEQFF
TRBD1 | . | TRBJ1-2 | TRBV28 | TGTGCCAGCAGGACTCCGGGACAGGCTTTCTATGGCTACACCTTC | CASRTPGQAFYGYTF
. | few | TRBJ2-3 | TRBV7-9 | TGTGCCAGCAGTTCCCACTGGATAGGGGACACAGATACGCAGTATTTT | CASSSHWIGDTDTQYF
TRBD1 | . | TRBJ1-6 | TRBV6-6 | TGTGCCAGCAGTTACGCAGGGGGCCGGTCACCCCTCCACTTT | CASSYAGGRSPLHF
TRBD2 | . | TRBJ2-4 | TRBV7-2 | TGTGCCAGCAGCCAGGGACTAGCGGGAGGGCTGGCCAAAAACATTCAGTACTTC | CASSQGLAGGLAKNIQYF
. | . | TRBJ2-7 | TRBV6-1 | TGTGCCAGCACGAATCCAGGGTCCTACGAGCAGTACTTC | CASTNPGSYEQYF
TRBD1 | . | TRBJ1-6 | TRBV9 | TGTGCCAGCAGCGCAGGGGGTTTTTATAATTCACCCCTCCACTTT | CASSAGGFYNSPLHF
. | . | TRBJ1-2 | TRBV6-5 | TGTGCCAGCAGTTACTCTCGGAAGGGGTATGGCTACACCTTC | CASSYSRKGYGYTF
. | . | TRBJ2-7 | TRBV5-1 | TGCGCCAGCAGCTTGGCACAGGTTCCCTACGAGCAGTACTTC | CASSLAQVPYEQYF
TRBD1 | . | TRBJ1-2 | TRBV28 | TGTGCCAGCAGTCTCCTTCGGACAGGGGGAGAAGGCTACACCTTC | CASSLLRTGGEGYTF
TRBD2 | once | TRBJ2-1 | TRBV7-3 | TGTGCCAGCAGCTCCTCCGGGACTAGCGGGTACAATGAGCAGTTCTTC | CASSSSGTSGYNEQFF
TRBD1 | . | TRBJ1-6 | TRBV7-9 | TGTGCCAGCAGCTCAACCGGGACAGGGGGCTATAATTCACCCCTCCACTTT | CASSSTGTGGYNSPLHF
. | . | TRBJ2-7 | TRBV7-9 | TGTTCCAGCAGCCGGGGATCCGAGCAGTACTTC | CSSSRGSEQYF
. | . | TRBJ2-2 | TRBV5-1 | TGCGCCAGCAGCTTGGTACAGGGTGGGACCGGGGAGCTGTTTTTT | CASSLVQGGTGELFF
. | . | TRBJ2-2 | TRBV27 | TGTGCCAGCAGCCGCTGGTCGGGCGGGGAGCTGTTTTTT | CASSRWSGGELFF
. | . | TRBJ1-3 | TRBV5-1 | TGCGCCAGCAGCTTACCCGACAGCCGCTCTGGAAACACCATATATTTT | CASSLPDSRSGNTIYF
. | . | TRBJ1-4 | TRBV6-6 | TGTGCCAGCAATTTGTTGACAGGAACATCTGAAAAACTGTTTTTT | CASNLLTGTSEKLFF
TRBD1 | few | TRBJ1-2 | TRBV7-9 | TGTGCCAGCAGTCTACAGGGGGCCGGTGGCTACACCTTC | CASSLQGAGGYTF
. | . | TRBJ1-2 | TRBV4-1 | TGCGCCAGCAGCCAAGAATGGGGCCTAGGGTATGGCTACACCTTC | CASSQEWGLGYGYTF
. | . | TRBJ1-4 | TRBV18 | TGTGCCAGCTCTCCAAGAGGAGCAACTAATGAAAAACTGTTTTTT | CASSPRGATNEKLFF
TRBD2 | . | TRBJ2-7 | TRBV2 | TGTGCCAGCAGTGTACTAGCGGATTACGAGCAGTACTTC | CASSVLADYEQYF
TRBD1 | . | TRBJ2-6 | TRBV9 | TGTGCCAGCAGCTCGAGACAGGGAACTGGGGCCAACGGCCTGACTTTC | CASSSRQGTGANGLTF
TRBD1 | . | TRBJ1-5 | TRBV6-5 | TGTGCCAGCAGGCTGTCAGGGGGCGCCGGGCAGCCCCAGCATTTT | CASRLSGGAGQPQHF
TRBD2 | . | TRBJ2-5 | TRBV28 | TGTGCCAGCAGGGGGAGGGCAGAGACCCAGTACTTC | CASRGRAETQYF
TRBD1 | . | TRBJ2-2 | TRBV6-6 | TGTGCCAGCAGTTACCCAGGGGGTTACACCGGGGAGCTGTTTTTT | CASSYPGGYTGELFF
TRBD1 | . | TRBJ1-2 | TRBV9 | TGTGCCAGCAGCGTAACAGGGGCTTATGGCTACACCTTC | CASSVTGAYGYTF
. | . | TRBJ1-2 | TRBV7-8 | TGTGCCAGCAGCTTAGCGCTCCAAGCCAGGGGATGGGTCTACACCTTC | CASSLALQARGWVYTF
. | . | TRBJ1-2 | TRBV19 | TGTGCCAGTAGTATAGATGCGCCATCCGGCTACACCTTC | CASSIDAPSGYTF
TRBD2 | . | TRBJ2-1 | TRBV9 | TGTGCCAGCAGCGTAGCTCGGCTAGCGGGAAATGAGCAGTTCTTC | CASSVARLAGNEQFF
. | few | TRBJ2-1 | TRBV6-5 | TGTGCCAGCAGTTACGAGAGGGAGTGGTACAATGAGCAGTTCTTC | CASSYEREWYNEQFF